One sample yielded the 7 T cell receptor beta chains listed below, sequenced in a study of cytomegalovirus exposure and HLA in healthy donors. PCR used 60 Vbeta primers and 13 Jbeta primers. Data came from immunoSEQ multiplex PCR; TCRdb stores just in-frame clones and leaves some out. Of 160,000 or so clones detected, 70% to 80% appear once; the ten largest clones hold 2.1%. Sequencing was carried out using PBMCs. These receptors came from a man aged 35-49 years in good health and CMV-seronegative.

The V gene is TRBV12-5, the J gene TRBJ2-1; D is perhaps TRBD2 (5 bases). The CDR3 runs 18 residues. The germline CDR1 and CDR2 sequences are LGHNT and FRNRAP. V was shortened by 9 bases and J by 3 bases, with 27 bases between the two germline ends. The CDR3 sequence is CASAPLRVGKLIYNEQFF. In DNA, the CDR3 is TGTGCTAGCGCCCCATTGAGGGTGGGGAAACTGATCTACAATGAGCAGTTCTTC.

The chain is built from TRBV19 and TRBJ1-5; D unresolved. The ends were cut back, 5 bases at V and 6 bases at J, with 17 bases in the middle. The CDR3 is 15 amino acids. Germline V gene sequence: CDR1 LNHDA, CDR2 SQIVND (reference sequence). The CDR3 DNA reads as TGTGCCAGTAGTCCCCCGGCCGGGAGGCGTCAGCCCCAGCATTTT. Translation gives CASSPPAGRRQPQHF.

This sequence joins TRBV28 and TRBJ2-5; TRBD2 aligns across 11 bases. The germline CDR1 and CDR2 sequences are MDHEN and SYDVKM. This CDR3 comprises 18 residues. V was clipped by 4 bases and J by 5 bases; unmatched bases: 15. This CDR3 reads CASSSPTIAGGPRETQYF. The DNA for the CDR3 is TGTGCCAGCAGTTCACCAACAATAGCGGGAGGGCCTAGGGAGACCCAGTACTTC.

V and J are TRBV18 and TRBJ1-3, with TRBD1 matching 7 bases. With V trimmed by 3 bases and J by 0 bases, 2 bases remained unmatched. Per germline, CDR1 KGHSH and CDR2 LQKENI. CDR3 length equals 15 residues. The CDR3 nucleotides are TGTGCCAGCTCACCGGGGGACAGCTCTGGAAACACCATATATTTT. Translating it yields CASSPGDSSGNTIYF.

The chain is built from TRBV7-9 and TRBJ1-2; possible D gene TRBD1, 6 bases. The CDR3 runs to 13 residues. CDR1 is SEHNR and CDR2 is FQNEAQ in the germline V gene (reference sequence). V was pared by 5 bases and J by 4 bases, with 11 bases between. CDR3 protein: CASSGTGIYGYTF. The DNA of the CDR3 is TGTGCCAGCAGCGGAACAGGGATCTATGGCTACACCTTC.

The chain recombines TRBV19 with TRBJ2-1, with D possibly being TRBD2 (7 bases). V lost 3 bases and J lost 5, with 14 bases in between. Germline V CDR1 and CDR2: LNHDA, SQIVND (reference sequence). The CDR3 consists of 15 residues. The CDR3 loop reads CASSIFVGGDNEQFF. DNA for the CDR3: TGTGCCAGTAGTATTTTTGTAGGGGGGGACAATGAGCAGTTCTTC.

The rearrangement links TRBV19 to TRBJ1-6, with a weak D call TRBD1 (6 bases). This CDR3 comprises 13 residues. Trimming shortened V by 8 bases and J by 7 bases, and 12 bases separated the two germline ends. Germline V gives CDR1 LNHDA, CDR2 SQIVND (reference sequence). CDR3 residues: CASQDRKNSPLHF. The CDR3 nucleotides are TGTGCCAGTCAGGACAGAAAGAATTCACCCCTCCACTTT.